This TCR beta chain was identified in a study of blood T cells in healthy people across ages. Notes on the study in general: Both naive CD4+ cell counts and diversity were greater in long-lived donors than in aged donors.

A second PCR, run for roughly 7 to 11 cycles, used a sample-barcoded 5' primer plus a J-beta primer mix. TCRdb redid the calling of the 5' RACE reads with MiXCR, one entry per CDR3 protein. The data contain some 780,000 distinct CDR3 sequences, more than 55% of them singletons. CDR3 length: 15 amino acids. The germline gives CDR1 MGHDK, CDR2 SYGVNS. Trimming cost V 7 bases and J 2 bases; bases outside gene matches: 5. Every donor gave around 10 milliliters of peripheral blood. Note on this clonotype: Its antigen is currently unknown.

V is TRBV25-1 and J is TRBJ2-5; TRBD2 agrees at 12 bases. Sequenced input: blood. This receptor was obtained from a middle-aged man in good health. Here the CDR3 reads CASISTSGSQETQYF. The CDR3 DNA reads TGTGCCAGCATATCGACTAGCGGGAGTCAAGAGACCCAGTACTTC.